This T cell receptor beta chain was obtained from a study of identical twins. The length of the CDR3 is 13 residues. V was clipped by 1 base and J by 2 bases, with 7 bases between them. Germline CDR1 and CDR2: SGHRS and YFSETQ. TCRdb called the 5' RACE reads again in MiXCR, with one record for every CDR3 protein. The sample shows some 200,000 distinct CDR3 sequences, about 7.5% of them seen only once. Healthy Caucasian individuals made up all the donors. These data were also reused for a study on yellow fever vaccine responses in identical twins.

Sample: memory (CD45RO+) T cells sorted from blood. The chain carries TRBV5-1 and TRBJ2-7; tentatively, D is TRBD1 (5 bases). The receptor was derived from a woman aged 18-35 years in good health. As DNA, the CDR3 is TGCGCCAGCAGCTTGCAGGGTACCTACGAGCAGTACTTC. Its translation is CASSLQGTYEQYF.